The 11 T cell receptor beta chains given below trace back to one sample, sequenced in a study of blood T cell repertoires in COVID-19 (dated by TCRdb to 2020 to 2022). Library preparation employed the immunoSEQ multiplex PCR assay. TCRdb took this table from immuneACCESS and kept in-frame rearrangements with V and J called. Such tables lack part of the clones; where checked against another copy, unresolved V genes explain under half of the gap, and the rest is unexplained. The sample has more than 55,000 clones on record, 80% to 90% of them singletons. The ten biggest clones cover roughly 18% of the sample. Sequencing input: peripheral blood. Source of these receptors: an older woman with COVID-19, enrolled during active disease.

The chain joins TRBV10-3 to TRBJ2-5; 12 positions match TRBD1. Per the germline V gene, CDR1 is ENHRY and CDR2 is SYGVKD. The CDR3 extends over 14 amino acids. Losses at the gene ends were 6 bases for V and 5 bases for J; bases not matched to a gene: 4. The CDR3 DNA reads as TGTGCCATCAGCGGGACAGGGGGCGATGAGACCCAGTACTTC. Translating gives CAISGTGGDETQYF.

J is TRBJ2-7 and V is TRBV2; a possible D gene is TRBD1 (6 bases). The germline CDR1 and CDR2 sequences are SNHLY and FYNNEI. Trimming stripped 6 bases from V and 3 bases from J, with 15 bases between. CDR3 length: 14 amino acids. The CDR3 loop reads CASRVRTVLYEQYF. In nucleotides, the CDR3 is TGTGCCAGCAGGGTCAGGACAGTCCTCTACGAGCAGTACTTC.

This rearrangement joins TRBV9 to TRBJ2-1; 9 bases align to TRBD2. Germline CDR1 and CDR2: SGDLS and YYNGEE. V gave up 1 base and J gave up 0 bases; unmatched junction bases: 8. The CDR3 totals 18 residues. The CDR3 DNA reads as TGTGCCAGCAGCGTAACGGCTAGCGGGACGAGCTCCTACAATGAGCAGTTCTTC. Amino acid sequence: CASSVTASGTSSYNEQFF.

The chain carries TRBV7-9 and TRBJ1-2, with 9 bases aligning to TRBD1. Germline CDR1 is SEHNR and CDR2 is FQNEAQ (reference sequence). The CDR3 sequence is 14 residues long. V lost 5 bases, J lost 4 bases, and 5 bases stayed unmatched. CDR3 region: CASSPGTGIYGYTF. CDR3 in DNA: TGTGCCAGCAGCCCAGGGACAGGGATCTATGGCTACACCTTC. The entire variable domain, with the rest obtained from reference TRBV7-9 and TRBJ1-2, is as follows: DTGVSQNPRHKITKRGQNVTFRCDPISEHNRLYWYRQTLGQGPEFLTYFQNEAQLEKSRLLSDRFSAERPKGSFSTLEIQRTEQGDSAMYLCASSPGTGIYGYTFGSGTRLTVV.

The chain recombines TRBV10-3 with TRBJ2-2, with 8 positions matching TRBD2. This CDR3 has 16 amino acids. The ends lost 2 bases at V and 0 bases at J; junction bases unmatched: 2. Germline lookup yields CDR1 ENHRY and CDR2 SYGVKD. The CDR3 spells CAISERGLANTGELFF. In DNA form, the CDR3 reads TGTGCCATCAGTGAGCGGGGACTAGCGAACACCGGGGAGCTGTTTTTT.

The chain has TRBV4-3 and TRBJ1-2; D is ambiguous. CDR1 is LGHNA, CDR2 YSLEER, per germline. The CDR3 is 13 amino acids. Trimming took off 1 base at V and 0 bases at J, with 3 bases between the two ends. In DNA form, the CDR3 reads TGCGCCAGCAGCCAAGCAGCTAACTATGGCTACACCTTC. Residues: CASSQAANYGYTF.

This clone was detected only once. The chain uses TRBV6-6 and TRBJ1-1; D not resolved. The CDR3 is 14 residues long. V was pared by 6 bases and J by 4 bases, with 15 bases between. Germline V gives CDR1 MNHNY, CDR2 SVGAGI (reference sequence). The CDR3 nucleotides are TGTGCCAGCAGCCTTACTCCCCGCGGCACTGAAGCTTTCTTT. Its translation is CASSLTPRGTEAFF.

This chain links TRBV5-1 with TRBJ2-7; perhaps TRBD1 as D (5 bases). This CDR3 spans 16 amino acids. From germline, CDR1 is SGHRS and CDR2 YFSETQ. V lost 7 bases, J lost 1 base, and 21 bases lay in between. The CDR3 DNA is TGCGCCAGCTCCTCCCCTGCAGGGTGGCAGTCCTACGAGCAGTACTTC. Translation gives CASSSPAGWQSYEQYF.

The chain has TRBV21-1 and TRBJ2-7; the table calls TRBD2, which could not be checked here. TRBV21-1 counts as a pseudogene. The CDR3 runs to 12 residues. CDR3: CASNSFTHEQYF. The DNA of the CDR3 is TGTGCCAGCAATAGTTTTACCCACGAGCAGTACTTC.

The chain combines TRBV24-1 with TRBJ2-2; weak D call: TRBD2 (5 bases). V was cut by 4 bases and J by 0 bases, with 20 bases left in between. This CDR3 spans 19 amino acids. Germline V gene sequence: CDR1 KGHDR, CDR2 SFDVKD. CDR3 loop: CATSDPRTGMVANTGELFF. The DNA of the CDR3 is TGTGCCACCAGTGACCCGCGGACGGGGATGGTCGCGAACACCGGGGAGCTGTTTTTT.

This clone is a singleton in its sample. The chain recombines TRBV14 with TRBJ1-1, with D uncertain. CDR3 length: 13 amino acids. Trimming removed 4 bases at V and 6 bases at J, with 12 bases between. Germline values: CDR1 SGHDN, CDR2 FVKESK. Here the CDR3 DNA reads TGTGCCAGCAGCCTATGGGGAGGTTCTGAAGCTTTCTTT. Translating it yields CASSLWGGSEAFF.